This TCR beta chain was profiled in a study of T cell responses to AZD1222 COVID-19 vaccine. The CDR3 length is 14 residues. With 4 bases removed from V and 1 base from J, the gap between germline ends came to 10 bases. Germline-derived CDR1 and CDR2 are LGHDT and YNNKEL (reference sequence). Repertoires were generated with immunoSEQ multiplex PCR, while TCRdb's copy carries only in-frame clones and drops some. The sample shows about 140,000 clones, more than 85% of them seen only once. The chain uses TRBV3-1 (or the pseudogene TRBV3-2) and TRBJ1-1, with a possible D match to TRBD1 (5 bases). The sample was peripheral blood, taken on day 0 of AZD1222 vaccination. This clonotype was sampled from an adult in good health. The CDR3 protein is CASSLGGSNTEAFF. The CDR3 DNA is TGTGCCAGCAGCCTGGGGGGGTCGAACACTGAAGCTTTCTTT.